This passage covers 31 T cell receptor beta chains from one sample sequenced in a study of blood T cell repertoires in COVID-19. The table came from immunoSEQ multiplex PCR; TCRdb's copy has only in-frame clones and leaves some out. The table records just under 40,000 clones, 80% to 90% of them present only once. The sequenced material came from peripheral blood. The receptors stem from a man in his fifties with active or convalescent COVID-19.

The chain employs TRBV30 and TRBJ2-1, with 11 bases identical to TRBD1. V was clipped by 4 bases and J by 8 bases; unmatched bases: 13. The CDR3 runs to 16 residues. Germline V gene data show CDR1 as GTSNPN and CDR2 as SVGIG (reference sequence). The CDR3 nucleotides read TGTGCCTGGAATAGGGGGACAGGGGGTGGCACGGATGAGCAGTTCTTC. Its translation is CAWNRGTGGGTDEQFF.

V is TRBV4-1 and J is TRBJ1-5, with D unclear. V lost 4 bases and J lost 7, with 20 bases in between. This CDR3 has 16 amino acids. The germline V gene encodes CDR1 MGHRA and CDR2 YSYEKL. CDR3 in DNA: TGCGCCAGCAGCCGTGGAGGAAGGCCGCCGGAACAGCCCCAGCATTTT. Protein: CASSRGGRPPEQPQHF.

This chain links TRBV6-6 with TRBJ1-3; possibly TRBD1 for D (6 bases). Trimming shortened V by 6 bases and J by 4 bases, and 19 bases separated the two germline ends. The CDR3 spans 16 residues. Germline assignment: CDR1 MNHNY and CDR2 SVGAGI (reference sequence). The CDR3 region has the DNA TGTGCCAGCAGAGGGACATCTTTTCTCAGGGGAAACACCATATATTTT. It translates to CASRGTSFLRGNTIYF.

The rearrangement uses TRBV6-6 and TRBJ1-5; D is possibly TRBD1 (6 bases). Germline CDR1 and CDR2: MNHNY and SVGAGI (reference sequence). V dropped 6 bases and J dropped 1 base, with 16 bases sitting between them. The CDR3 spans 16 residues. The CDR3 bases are TGTGCCAGCAGCCCCGGCGGGGGACAAAGCAATCAGCCCCAGCATTTT. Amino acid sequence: CASSPGGGQSNQPQHF.

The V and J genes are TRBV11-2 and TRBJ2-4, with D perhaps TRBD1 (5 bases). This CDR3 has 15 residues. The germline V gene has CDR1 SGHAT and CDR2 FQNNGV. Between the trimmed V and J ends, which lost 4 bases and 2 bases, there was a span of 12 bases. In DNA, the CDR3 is TGTGCCAGCAGCTCTCAGGGAACTACCAAAAACATTCAGTACTTC. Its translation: CASSSQGTTKNIQYF. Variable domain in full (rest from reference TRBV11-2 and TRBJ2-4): EAGVAQSPRYKIIEKRQSVAFWCNPISGHATLYWYQQILGQGPKLLIQFQNNGVVDDSQLPKDRFSAERLKGVDSTLKIQPAKLEDSAVYLCASSSQGTTKNIQYFGAGTRLSVL.

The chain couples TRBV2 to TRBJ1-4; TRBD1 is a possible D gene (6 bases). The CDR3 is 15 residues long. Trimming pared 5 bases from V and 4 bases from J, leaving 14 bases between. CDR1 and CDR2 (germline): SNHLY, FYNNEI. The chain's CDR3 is CASSPHGQNNEKLFF. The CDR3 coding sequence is TGTGCCAGCAGTCCCCACGGACAGAATAATGAAAAACTGTTTTTT. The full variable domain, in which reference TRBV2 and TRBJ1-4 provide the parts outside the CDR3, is EPEVTQTPSHQVTQMGQEVILRCVPISNHLYFYWYRQILGQKVEFLVSFYNNEISEKSEIFDDQFSVERPDGSNFTLKIRSTKLEDSAMYFCASSPHGQNNEKLFFGSGTQLSVL.

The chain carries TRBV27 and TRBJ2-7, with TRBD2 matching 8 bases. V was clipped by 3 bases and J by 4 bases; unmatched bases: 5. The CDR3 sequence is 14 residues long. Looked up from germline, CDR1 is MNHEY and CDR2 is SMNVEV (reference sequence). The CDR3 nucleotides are TGTGCCAGCAGTTTTAGCGGGACCCAGTACGAGCAGTACTTC. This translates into CASSFSGTQYEQYF.

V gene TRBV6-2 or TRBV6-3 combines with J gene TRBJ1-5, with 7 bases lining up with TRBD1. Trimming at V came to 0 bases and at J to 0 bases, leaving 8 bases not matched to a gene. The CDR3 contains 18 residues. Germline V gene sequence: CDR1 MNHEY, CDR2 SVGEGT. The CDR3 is CASSYSRQGGISNQPQHF. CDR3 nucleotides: TGTGCCAGCAGTTACTCGAGACAGGGTGGAATTAGCAATCAGCCCCAGCATTTT.

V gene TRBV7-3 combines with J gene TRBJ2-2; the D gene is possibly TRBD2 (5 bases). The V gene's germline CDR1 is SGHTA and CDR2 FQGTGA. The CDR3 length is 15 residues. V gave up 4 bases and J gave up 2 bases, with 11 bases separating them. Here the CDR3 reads CASSSGGPNTGELFF. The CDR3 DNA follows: TGTGCCAGCAGCTCCGGAGGACCTAACACCGGGGAGCTGTTTTTT.

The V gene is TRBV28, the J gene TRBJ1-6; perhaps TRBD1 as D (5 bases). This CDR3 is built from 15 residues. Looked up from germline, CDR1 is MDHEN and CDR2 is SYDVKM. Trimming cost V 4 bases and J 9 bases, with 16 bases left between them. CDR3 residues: CASSSPIGGSSPLHF. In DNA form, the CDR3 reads TGTGCCAGCAGTTCCCCAATCGGGGGGTCTTCACCCCTCCACTTT.

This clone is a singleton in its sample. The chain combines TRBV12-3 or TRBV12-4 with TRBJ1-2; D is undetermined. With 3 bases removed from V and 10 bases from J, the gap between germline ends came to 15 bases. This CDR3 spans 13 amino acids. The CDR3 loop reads CASSFGRDRIYTF. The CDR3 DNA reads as TGTGCCAGCAGTTTTGGGAGGGATAGGATCTACACCTTC.

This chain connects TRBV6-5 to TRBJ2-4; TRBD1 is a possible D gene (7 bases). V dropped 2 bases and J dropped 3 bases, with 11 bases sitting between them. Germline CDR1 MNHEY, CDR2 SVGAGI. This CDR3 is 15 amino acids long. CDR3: CASSYTGDSKNIQYF. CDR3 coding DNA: TGTGCCAGCAGTTACACGGGGGACAGCAAAAACATTCAGTACTTC.

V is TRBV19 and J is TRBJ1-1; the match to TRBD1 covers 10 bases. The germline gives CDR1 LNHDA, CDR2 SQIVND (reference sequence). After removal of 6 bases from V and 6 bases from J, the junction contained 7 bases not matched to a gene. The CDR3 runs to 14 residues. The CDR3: CASRIRDRGPEAFF. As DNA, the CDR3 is TGTGCCAGTAGAATCCGGGACAGGGGCCCTGAAGCTTTCTTT.

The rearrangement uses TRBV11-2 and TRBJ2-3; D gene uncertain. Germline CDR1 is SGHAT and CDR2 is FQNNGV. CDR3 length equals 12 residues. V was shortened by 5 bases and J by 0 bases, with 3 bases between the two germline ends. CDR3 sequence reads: CASSQSTDTQYF. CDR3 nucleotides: TGTGCCAGCAGCCAGAGCACAGATACGCAGTATTTT.

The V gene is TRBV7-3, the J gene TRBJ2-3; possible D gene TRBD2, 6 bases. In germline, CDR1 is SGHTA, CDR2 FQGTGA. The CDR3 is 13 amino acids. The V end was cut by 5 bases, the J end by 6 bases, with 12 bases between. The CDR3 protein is CASSQNGGDTQYF. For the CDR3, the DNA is TGTGCCAGCAGCCAGAATGGAGGGGATACGCAGTATTTT.

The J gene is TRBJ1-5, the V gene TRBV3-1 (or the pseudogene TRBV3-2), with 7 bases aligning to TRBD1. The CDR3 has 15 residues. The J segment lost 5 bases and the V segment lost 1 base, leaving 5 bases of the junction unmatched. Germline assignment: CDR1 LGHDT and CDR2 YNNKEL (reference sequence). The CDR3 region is CASSQGAGGYQPQHF. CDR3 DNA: TGTGCCAGCAGCCAAGGGGCAGGGGGATATCAGCCCCAGCATTTT.

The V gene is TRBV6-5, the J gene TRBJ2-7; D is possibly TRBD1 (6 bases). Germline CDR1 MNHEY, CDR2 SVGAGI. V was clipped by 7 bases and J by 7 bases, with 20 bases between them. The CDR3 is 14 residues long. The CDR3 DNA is TGTGCCAGCACTTTTGGGCCTCAGGGGCATGAGCAGTACGTC. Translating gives CASTFGPQGHEQYV.

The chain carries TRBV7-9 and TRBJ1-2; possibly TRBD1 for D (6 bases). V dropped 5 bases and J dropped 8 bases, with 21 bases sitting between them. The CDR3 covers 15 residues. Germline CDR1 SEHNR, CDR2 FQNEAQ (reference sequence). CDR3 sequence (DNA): TGTGCCAGCAGCCCGAGGGCACAGGGCCTTTACGGCTACACCTTC. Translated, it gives CASSPRAQGLYGYTF.

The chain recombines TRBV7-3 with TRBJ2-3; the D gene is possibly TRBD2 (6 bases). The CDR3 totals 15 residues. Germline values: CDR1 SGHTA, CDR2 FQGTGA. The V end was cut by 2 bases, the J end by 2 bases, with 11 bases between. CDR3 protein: CASSLAGLNTDTQYF. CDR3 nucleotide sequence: TGTGCCAGCAGCTTAGCGGGACTGAACACAGATACGCAGTATTTT.

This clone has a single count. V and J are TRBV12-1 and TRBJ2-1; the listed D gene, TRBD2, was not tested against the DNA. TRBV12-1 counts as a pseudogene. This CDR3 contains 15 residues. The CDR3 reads CASSLGREGLRGQFF. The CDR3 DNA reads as TGTGCCAGCAGCTTGGGTCGGGAGGGGCTACGGGGGCAGTTCTTC.

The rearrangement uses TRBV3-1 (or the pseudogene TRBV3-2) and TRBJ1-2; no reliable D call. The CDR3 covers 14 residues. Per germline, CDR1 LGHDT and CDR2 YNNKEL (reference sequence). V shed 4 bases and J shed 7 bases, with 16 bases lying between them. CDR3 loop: CASSPEGRVSGYTF. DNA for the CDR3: TGTGCCAGCAGCCCCGAGGGTAGGGTCTCTGGCTACACCTTC.

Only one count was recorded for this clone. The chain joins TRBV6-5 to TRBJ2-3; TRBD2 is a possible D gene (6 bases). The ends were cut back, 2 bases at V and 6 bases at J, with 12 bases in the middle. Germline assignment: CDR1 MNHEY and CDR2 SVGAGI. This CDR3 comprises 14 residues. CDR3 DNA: TGTGCCAGCAGTTACGGGACTTCCTCTGATACGCAGTATTTT. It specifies CASSYGTSSDTQYF.

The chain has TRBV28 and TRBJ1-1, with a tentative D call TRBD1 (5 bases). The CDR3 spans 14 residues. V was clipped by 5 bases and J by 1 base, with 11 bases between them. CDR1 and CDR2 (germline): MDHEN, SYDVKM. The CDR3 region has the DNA TGTGCCAGCAGTGAATGGGGGGGGAACACTGAAGCTTTCTTT. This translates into CASSEWGGNTEAFF.

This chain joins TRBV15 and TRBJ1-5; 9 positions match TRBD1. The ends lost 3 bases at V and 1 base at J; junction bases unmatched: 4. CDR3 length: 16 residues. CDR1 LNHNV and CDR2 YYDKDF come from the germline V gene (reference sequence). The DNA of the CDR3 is TGTGCCACCAGCAGGTTAGGACAGGGGAGCAATCAGCCCCAGCATTTT. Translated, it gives CATSRLGQGSNQPQHF.

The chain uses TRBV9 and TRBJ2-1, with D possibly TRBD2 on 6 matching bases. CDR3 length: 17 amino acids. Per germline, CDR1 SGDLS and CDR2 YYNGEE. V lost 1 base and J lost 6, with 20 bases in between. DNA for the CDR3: TGTGCCAGCAGCGTAAGAGGAGGGGTGGGGCTAGTCAATGAGCAGTTCTTC. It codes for CASSVRGGVGLVNEQFF. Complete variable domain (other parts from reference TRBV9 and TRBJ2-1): DSGVTQTPKHLITATGQRVTLRCSPRSGDLSVYWYQQSLDQGLQFLIQYYNGEERAKGNILERFSAQQFPDLHSELNLSSLELGDSALYFCASSVRGGVGLVNEQFFGPGTRLTVL.

The CDR3 bases are TGTGCCAGCAGTGACCCAGGCCATGGCTACACCTTC. Translated, it gives CASSDPGHGYTF. The rearrangement joins TRBV25-1 to TRBJ1-2; D is unresolved. Germline V lookup: CDR1 MGHDK, CDR2 SYGVNS. V was trimmed by 3 bases and J by 6 bases, leaving 8 bases between them. The CDR3 totals 12 residues.

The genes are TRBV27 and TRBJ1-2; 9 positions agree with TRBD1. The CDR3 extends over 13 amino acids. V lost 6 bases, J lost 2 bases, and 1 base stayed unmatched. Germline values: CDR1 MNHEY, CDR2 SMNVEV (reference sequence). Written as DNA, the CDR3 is TGTGCCAGCAGAGGACAGGGGAACTATGGCTACACCTTC. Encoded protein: CASRGQGNYGYTF.

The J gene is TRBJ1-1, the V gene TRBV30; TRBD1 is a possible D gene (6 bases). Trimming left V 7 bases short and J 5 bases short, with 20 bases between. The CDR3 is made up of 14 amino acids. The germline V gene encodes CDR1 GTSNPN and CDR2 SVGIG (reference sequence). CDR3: CASWRNRAWTEAFF. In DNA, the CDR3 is TGTGCCTCCTGGCGAAACAGGGCTTGGACTGAAGCTTTCTTT.

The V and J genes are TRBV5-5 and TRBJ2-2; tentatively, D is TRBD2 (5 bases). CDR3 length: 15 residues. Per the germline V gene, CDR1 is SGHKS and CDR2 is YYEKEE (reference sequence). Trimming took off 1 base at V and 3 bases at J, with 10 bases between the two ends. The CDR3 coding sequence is TGTGCCAGCAGCTTGTGGGTCGGGGACACCGGGGAGCTGTTTTTT. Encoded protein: CASSLWVGDTGELFF.

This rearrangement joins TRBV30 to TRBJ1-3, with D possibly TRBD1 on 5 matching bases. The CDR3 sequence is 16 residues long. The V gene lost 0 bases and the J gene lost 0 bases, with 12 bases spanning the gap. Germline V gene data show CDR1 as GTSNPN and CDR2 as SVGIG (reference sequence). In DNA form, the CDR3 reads TGTGCCTGGAGTGTAACGTACAGGACCTCTGGAAACACCATATATTTT. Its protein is CAWSVTYRTSGNTIYF.

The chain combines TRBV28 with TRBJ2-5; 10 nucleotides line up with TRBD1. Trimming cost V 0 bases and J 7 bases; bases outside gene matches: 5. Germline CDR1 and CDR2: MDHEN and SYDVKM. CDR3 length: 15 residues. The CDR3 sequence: CASSLWTGGTGTQYF. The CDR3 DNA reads TGTGCCAGCAGTTTATGGACAGGGGGCACTGGGACCCAGTACTTC.